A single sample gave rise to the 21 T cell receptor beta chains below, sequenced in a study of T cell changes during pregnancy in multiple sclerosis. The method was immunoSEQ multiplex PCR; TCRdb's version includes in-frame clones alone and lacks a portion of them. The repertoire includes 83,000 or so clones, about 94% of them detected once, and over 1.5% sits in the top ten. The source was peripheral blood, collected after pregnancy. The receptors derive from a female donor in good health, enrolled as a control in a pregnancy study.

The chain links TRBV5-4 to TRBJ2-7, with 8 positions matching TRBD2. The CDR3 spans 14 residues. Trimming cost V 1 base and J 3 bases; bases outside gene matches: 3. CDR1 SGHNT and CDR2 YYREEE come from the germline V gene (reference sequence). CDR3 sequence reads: CASSLRTSSYEQYF. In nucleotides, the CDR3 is TGTGCCAGCAGCTTGAGGACTAGCAGCTACGAGCAGTACTTC. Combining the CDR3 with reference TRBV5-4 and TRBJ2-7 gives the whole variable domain ETGVTQSPTHLIKTRGQQVTLRCSSQSGHNTVSWYQQALGQGPQFIFQYYREEENGRGNFPPRFSGLQFPNYSSELNVNALELDDSALYLCASSLRTSSYEQYFGPGTRLTVT.

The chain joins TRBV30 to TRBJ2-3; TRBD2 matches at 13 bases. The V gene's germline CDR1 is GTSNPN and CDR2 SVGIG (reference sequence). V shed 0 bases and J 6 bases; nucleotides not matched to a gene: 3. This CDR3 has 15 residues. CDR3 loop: CAWSVGLAGEDTQYF. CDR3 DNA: TGTGCCTGGAGTGTCGGACTAGCGGGAGAGGATACGCAGTATTTT.

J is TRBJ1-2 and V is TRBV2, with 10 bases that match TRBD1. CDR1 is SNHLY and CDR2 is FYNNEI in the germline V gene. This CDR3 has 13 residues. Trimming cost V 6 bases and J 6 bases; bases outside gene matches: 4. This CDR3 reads CASRGTGVHGYTF. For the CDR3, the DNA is TGTGCCAGCAGGGGGACAGGGGTTCATGGCTACACCTTC.

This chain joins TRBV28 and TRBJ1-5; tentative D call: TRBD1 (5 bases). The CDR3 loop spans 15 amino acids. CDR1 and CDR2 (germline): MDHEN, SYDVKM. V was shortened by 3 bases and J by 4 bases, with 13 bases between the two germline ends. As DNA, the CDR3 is TGTGCCAGCAGTTTGGGGGGGAATCGGAATCAGCCCCAGCATTTT. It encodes CASSLGGNRNQPQHF.

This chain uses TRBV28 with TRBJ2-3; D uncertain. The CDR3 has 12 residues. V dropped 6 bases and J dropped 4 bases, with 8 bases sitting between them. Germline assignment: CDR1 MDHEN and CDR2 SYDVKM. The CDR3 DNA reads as TGTGCCAGCAGAATTCCTCCAGATACGCAGTATTTT. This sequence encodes CASRIPPDTQYF.

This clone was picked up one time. The CDR3 sequence is CASRGTSGSTGELFF. CDR3 DNA: TGTGCCAGCCGGGGGACTAGCGGTAGTACCGGGGAGCTGTTTTTT. The V gene is TRBV6-1, the J gene TRBJ2-2; 11 nucleotides match TRBD2. Germline CDR1 and CDR2: MNHNS and SASEGT. The CDR3 covers 15 residues. With V trimmed by 8 bases and J by 5 bases, 7 bases remained unmatched.

The CDR3 DNA sequence: TGTGCCAGCAGTTATCTAGGGGGCAATCAGCCCCAGCATTTT. As protein: CASSYLGGNQPQHF. The rearrangement links TRBV6-6 to TRBJ1-5, with D perhaps matching TRBD1 (5 bases). CDR1 is MNHNY, CDR2 SVGAGI, per germline (reference sequence). CDR3 size: 14 residues. Trimming pared 3 bases from V and 2 bases from J, leaving 8 bases between.

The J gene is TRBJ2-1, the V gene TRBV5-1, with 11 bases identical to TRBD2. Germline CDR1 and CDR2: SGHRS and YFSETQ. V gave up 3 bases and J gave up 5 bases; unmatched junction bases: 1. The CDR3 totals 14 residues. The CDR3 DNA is TGCGCCAGCAGCTGGGGACTAGCGGACAATGAGCAGTTCTTC. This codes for CASSWGLADNEQFF.

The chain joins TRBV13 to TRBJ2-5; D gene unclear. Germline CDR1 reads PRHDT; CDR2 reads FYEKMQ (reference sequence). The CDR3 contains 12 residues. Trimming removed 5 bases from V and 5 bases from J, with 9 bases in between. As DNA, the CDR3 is TGTGCCAGCAGCGACACGTGGGAGACCCAGTACTTC. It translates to CASSDTWETQYF.

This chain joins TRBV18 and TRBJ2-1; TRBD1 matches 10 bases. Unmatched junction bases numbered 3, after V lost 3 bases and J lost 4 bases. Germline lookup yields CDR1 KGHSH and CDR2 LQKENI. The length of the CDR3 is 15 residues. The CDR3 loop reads CASSPPGQGYNEQFF. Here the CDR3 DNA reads TGTGCCAGCTCACCCCCGGGACAGGGGTACAATGAGCAGTTCTTC.

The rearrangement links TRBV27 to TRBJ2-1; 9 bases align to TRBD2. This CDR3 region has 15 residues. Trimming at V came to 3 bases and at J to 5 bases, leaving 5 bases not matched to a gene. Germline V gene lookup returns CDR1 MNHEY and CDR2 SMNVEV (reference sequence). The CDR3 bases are TGTGCCAGCAGTTTGGCGGGAGGGTACCACAATGAGCAGTTCTTC. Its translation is CASSLAGGYHNEQFF.

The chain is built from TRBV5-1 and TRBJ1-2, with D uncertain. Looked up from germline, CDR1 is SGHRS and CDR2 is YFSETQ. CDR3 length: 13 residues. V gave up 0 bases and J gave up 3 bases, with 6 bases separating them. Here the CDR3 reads CASSLAEDYGYTF. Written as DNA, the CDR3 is TGCGCCAGCAGCTTGGCAGAAGACTATGGCTACACCTTC.

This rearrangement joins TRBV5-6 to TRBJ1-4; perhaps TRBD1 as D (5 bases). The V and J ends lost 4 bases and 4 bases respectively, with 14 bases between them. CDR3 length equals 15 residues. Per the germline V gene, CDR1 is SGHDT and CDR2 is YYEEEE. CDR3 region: CASSKITRGNEKLFF. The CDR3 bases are TGTGCCAGCAGCAAAATAACAAGGGGTAATGAAAAACTGTTTTTT.

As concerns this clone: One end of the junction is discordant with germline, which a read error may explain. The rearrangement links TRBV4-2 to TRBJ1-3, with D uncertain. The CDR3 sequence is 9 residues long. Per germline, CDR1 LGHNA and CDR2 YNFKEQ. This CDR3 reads CARRNTIYF. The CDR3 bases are TGTGCCAGACGAAACACCATATACTTT.

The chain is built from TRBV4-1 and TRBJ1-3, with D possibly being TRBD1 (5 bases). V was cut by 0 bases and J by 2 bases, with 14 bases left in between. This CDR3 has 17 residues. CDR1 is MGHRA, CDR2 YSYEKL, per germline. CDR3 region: CASSQESFAGPGNTIYF. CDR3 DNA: TGCGCCAGCAGCCAAGAAAGTTTTGCAGGGCCTGGAAACACCATATATTTT.

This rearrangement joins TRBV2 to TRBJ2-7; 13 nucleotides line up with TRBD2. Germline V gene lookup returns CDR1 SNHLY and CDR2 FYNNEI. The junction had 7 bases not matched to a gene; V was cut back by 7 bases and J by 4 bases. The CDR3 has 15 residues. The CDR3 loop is CASKGLAGRNYEQYF. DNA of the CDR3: TGTGCCAGCAAGGGACTAGCGGGAAGAAATTACGAGCAGTACTTC. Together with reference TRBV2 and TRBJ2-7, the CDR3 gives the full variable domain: EPEVTQTPSHQVTQMGQEVILRCVPISNHLYFYWYRQILGQKVEFLVSFYNNEISEKSEIFDDQFSVERPDGSNFTLKIRSTKLEDSAMYFCASKGLAGRNYEQYFGPGTRLTVT.

CDR3 sequence reads: CASSLGTAVYEQYF. The CDR3 nucleotides read TGTGCCAGCAGCTTGGGGACAGCCGTCTACGAGCAGTACTTC. This chain links TRBV5-6 with TRBJ2-7, with D possibly being TRBD1 (6 bases). Germline V CDR1 and CDR2: SGHDT, YYEEEE. This CDR3 is built from 14 residues. V was trimmed by 0 bases and J by 3 bases, leaving 10 bases between them.

The CDR3 spells CAIGLAGDQETQYF. In DNA, the CDR3 is TGTGCCATCGGGCTAGCGGGGGACCAAGAGACCCAGTACTTC. The V gene is TRBV10-3, the J gene TRBJ2-5; 10 bases line up with TRBD2. The V gene's germline CDR1 is ENHRY and CDR2 SYGVKD. CDR3 size: 14 residues. J gave up 0 bases and V 8 bases, and 3 bases lay outside the gene matches.

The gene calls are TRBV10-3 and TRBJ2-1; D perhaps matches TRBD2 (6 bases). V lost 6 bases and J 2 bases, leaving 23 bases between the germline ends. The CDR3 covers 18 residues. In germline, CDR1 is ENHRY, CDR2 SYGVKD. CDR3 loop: CAIRKGLLSSLAYNEQFF. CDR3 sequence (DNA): TGTGCCATCAGAAAAGGACTACTTTCATCCCTCGCCTACAATGAGCAGTTCTTC.

The CDR3 DNA reads TGTGCCAGTAGGGGGCCGGGGGGAAGCAATCAGCCCCAGCATTTT. It specifies CASRGPGGSNQPQHF. V and J are TRBV19 and TRBJ1-5, with D perhaps matching TRBD1 (5 bases). Germline CDR1 reads LNHDA; CDR2 reads SQIVND (reference sequence). Trimming left V 6 bases short and J 1 base short, with 13 bases between. The CDR3 runs to 15 residues.

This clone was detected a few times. In nucleotides, the CDR3 is TGTGCCAGCAGCGGGTTGGACAGGGTATATGGTGAAGCTTTCTTT. The encoded protein is CASSGLDRVYGEAFF. The chain couples TRBV7-2 to TRBJ1-1; 8 nucleotides match TRBD1. The CDR3 is made up of 15 amino acids. Germline CDR1 and CDR2: SGHTA and FQGNSA. J gave up 7 bases and V 5 bases, and 12 bases lay outside the gene matches.